This entry is about one T cell receptor beta chain. Its target is unknown. These data originate in a study of cytomegalovirus exposure and HLA in healthy donors. Whole-study findings and limits: Researchers reported in a later analysis that common viral pathogens appeared linked to several top clusters. The authors later found TCR association rates varying by HLA locus, with DRB1 most and HLA-C fewest. Presence/absence analyses assumed roughly uniform sequencing depth across donors.

In the PCR, 60 Vbeta and 13 Jbeta primers were used. The method was immunoSEQ multiplex PCR; TCRdb's version includes in-frame clones alone and lacks a portion of them. The sample lists around 86,000 clones; approximately 7.1% were seen once. From germline, CDR1 is SGHDN and CDR2 FVKESK. The CDR3 sequence is 15 residues long. V lost 1 base, J lost 6 bases, and 12 bases lay in between. The chain is built from TRBV14 and TRBJ2-2; weak D call: TRBD2 (5 bases). Sequenced material: PBMCs. The origin of this receptor is a man in his fifties in good health and CMV-seronegative. CDR3 nucleotide sequence: TGTGCCAGCAGCCAAGCTAGCCTATATTCCGGGGAGCTGTTTTTT. This gives the protein CASSQASLYSGELFF.